This T cell receptor (beta chain) was recovered during a study of identical twins. Study outcomes and limitations: In beta out-of-frame sequences, the excess sharing between twins was weaker.

A word on this clonotype: The antigen remains undetermined.

TCRdb ran MiXCR on the 5' RACE reads and lists one entry per CDR3 protein. The data hold some 500,000 distinct CDR3 sequences, with 14% observed a single time. The CDR3 spans 19 residues. The germline CDR1 and CDR2 sequences are SGHTA and FQGNSA. V lost 0 bases to trimming and J lost 0 bases, with 15 bases between them. This same sample was also part of a study on yellow fever vaccine responses in identical twins. This second study says: In identical twins, vaccine T cell responses appeared partly shared and partly individual.

Sequencing was performed on CD4+ T cells sorted from blood. The chain links TRBV7-2 to TRBJ2-6; either TRBD1 or TRBD2 may fit D (5 bases each). The source of this sequence is a woman aged 18-29 years in good health. The CDR3 sequence is CASSLAGAATSSGANVLTF. In DNA form, the CDR3 reads TGTGCCAGCAGCTTAGCCGGGGCTGCCACTAGCTCTGGGGCCAACGTCCTGACTTTC.